A selection of T cell receptor beta chains follows, all from one sample in a study of blood T cell repertoires in COVID-19. Some clones are missing from TCRdb's copy, which holds only in-frame ones; the method was immunoSEQ multiplex PCR. The repertoire consists of around 300,000 clones, with approximately 85% occurring once and the leading ten covering 8% to 13%. Material for sequencing was peripheral blood. Receptors were obtained from a woman between 70 and 85 years old with acute or convalescent COVID-19. CDR3s include the opening cysteine and the closing phenylalanine or tryptophan. The D gene is left open where the match is weak. Size is stated for part of the rows, as once, few or many counts, or as a class when the clone is expanded.

>NA|TRBV28|TRBJ1-2|NA
CATVGPREVYGYTF
TGTGCCACCGTAGGGCCAAGGGAGGTGTATGGCTACACCTTC
>NA|TRBV30|TRBJ1-2|NA
CAWIAGFSRYTF
TGTGCCTGGATAGCAGGGTTTAGTCGCTACACCTTC
>TRBD1|TRBV4-1|TRBJ1-1|NA
CASSQGLPGQGSTEAFF
TGCGCCAGCAGCCAAGGCCTTCCAGGACAGGGTTCCACTGAAGCTTTCTTT
>NA|TRBV3-1/TRBV3-2|TRBJ1-3|NA
CASSPDGGTGNTIYF
TGTGCCAGCAGCCCCGATGGCGGGACTGGAAACACCATATATTTT
>NA|TRBV25-1|TRBJ1-2|NA
CASSGGVEGYTF
TGTGCCAGCAGTGGGGGGGTAGAGGGCTACACCTTC
>NA|TRBV18|TRBJ1-2|NA
CASSPSTEGGYTF
TGTGCCAGCTCACCATCAACCGAGGGTGGCTACACCTTC
>NA|TRBV5-1|TRBJ2-1|few
CASSLEGFTASGQFF
TGCGCCAGCAGCTTGGAGGGGTTTACGGCCTCCGGGCAGTTCTTC
>NA|TRBV6-1|TRBJ2-1|NA
CASSEYGGREQFF
TGTGCCAGCAGTGAATACGGGGGAAGGGAGCAGTTCTTC
>NA|TRBV5-6|TRBJ1-1|NA
CASSLARYRNTEAFF
TGTGCCAGCAGCTTGGCAAGGTACAGAAACACTGAAGCTTTCTTT
>NA|TRBV5-1|TRBJ2-2|NA
CASSLTTNTGELFF
TGCGCCAGCAGCTTGACCACAAACACCGGGGAGCTGTTTTTT
>NA|TRBV7-9|TRBJ1-1|NA
CASSPIQNSNEAFF
TGTGCCAGCAGCCCCATACAGAACTCGAATGAAGCTTTCTTT
>TRBD1|TRBV18|TRBJ1-2|NA
CASSVTGQVNYGYTF
TGTGCCAGCTCAGTCACGGGACAGGTGAACTATGGCTACACCTTC
>NA|TRBV3-1/TRBV3-2|TRBJ1-1|few
CASSNLRATPEAFF
TGTGCCAGCAGCAACCTCAGGGCTACCCCTGAAGCTTTCTTT
>TRBD1|TRBV7-2|TRBJ1-1|NA
CASSMGQGIGNAFF
TGTGCCAGCAGCATGGGACAGGGGATCGGGAATGCTTTCTTT
>NA|TRBV3-1/TRBV3-2|TRBJ2-1|NA
CASSQLSGNEQFF
TGTGCCAGCAGCCAGCTTTCCGGGAATGAGCAGTTCTTC
>NA|TRBV2|TRBJ1-1|NA
CASSFQGNTEAFF
TGTGCCAGCAGTTTCCAGGGGAACACTGAAGCTTTCTTT
>NA|TRBV18|TRBJ1-1|NA
CASSLIGRQPGGNTEAFF
TGTGCCAGCTCACTTATTGGTCGACAGCCAGGCGGGAACACTGAAGCTTTCTTT
>NA|TRBV7-2|TRBJ2-5|NA
CASSPHGTRGTQYF
TGTGCCAGCAGCCCCCACGGTACGAGAGGGACCCAGTACTTC
>NA|TRBV18|TRBJ2-3|NA
CASSPELGFYSTDTQYF
TGTGCCAGCTCACCCGAGCTGGGCTTTTATAGCACAGATACGCAGTATTTT
>NA|TRBV18|TRBJ2-3|NA
CASSPRALGSGDTQYF
TGTGCCAGCTCACCACGGGCCCTGGGGTCGGGGGATACGCAGTATTTT
>TRBD1|TRBV5-4|TRBJ1-2|NA
CASSSGTGSQYGYTF
TGTGCCAGCAGCTCCGGGACAGGGTCCCAGTATGGCTACACCTTC
>NA|TRBV27|TRBJ1-6|few
CASRQGLVSPLHF
TGTGCCAGCAGGCAGGGACTGGTTTCACCCCTCCACTTT
>TRBD1|TRBV5-1|TRBJ1-1|NA
CASSFGTVGTEAFF
TGCGCCAGCAGCTTCGGGACAGTGGGCACTGAAGCTTTCTTT
>TRBD1|TRBV2|TRBJ1-1|NA
CASTLEGANTEAFF
TGTGCCAGCACATTAGAGGGGGCCAACACTGAAGCTTTCTTT
>NA|TRBV23-1|TRBJ2-5|NA
CASSHKGTQWAFQETQYF
TGCGCCAGCAGCCACAAAGGAACCCAGTGGGCCTTCCAAGAGACCCAGTACTTC
>NA|TRBV30|TRBJ1-2|NA
CAWSVGPGEGYTF
TGTGCCTGGAGTGTGGGTCCGGGGGAGGGCTACACCTTC
>NA|TRBV30|TRBJ1-4|NA
CAWSKGIGATNEKLFF
TGTGCCTGGAGTAAGGGAATCGGGGCAACTAATGAAAAACTGTTTTTT
>TRBD1|TRBV27|TRBJ2-3|NA
CASSRSGTGFLDTQYF
TGTGCCAGCAGCCGTTCCGGGACAGGGTTCTTAGATACGCAGTATTTT
>NA|TRBV3-1/TRBV3-2|TRBJ2-7|NA
CASSQGARSYEQYF
TGTGCCAGCAGCCAAGGGGCACGTTCCTACGAGCAGTACTTC
>NA|TRBV3-1/TRBV3-2|TRBJ1-3|NA
CASSQATGNTIYF
TGTGCCAGCAGCCAAGCCACAGGAAACACCATATATTTT
>NA|TRBV27|TRBJ2-7|NA
CASSLTFRGEQYF
TGTGCCAGCAGTTTGACCTTCCGAGGCGAGCAGTACTTC
>TRBD2|TRBV6-1|TRBJ2-7|NA
CASSEKGTKRGGEQYF
TGTGCCAGCAGTGAAAAAGGGACTAAGCGGGGCGGCGAGCAGTACTTC
>TRBD1|TRBV5-1|TRBJ1-1|few
CASSLWGRDRVGLGAFF
TGCGCCAGCAGCTTGTGGGGGAGGGACAGGGTCGGCCTGGGAGCTTTCTTT
>NA|TRBV6-5|TRBJ2-1|NA
CASSYARGGGRFF
TGTGCCAGCAGTTACGCCCGAGGGGGGGGGCGGTTCTTC
>NA|TRBV3-1/TRBV3-2|TRBJ2-7|few
CASSQGNEQYF
TGTGCCAGCAGCCAAGGTAACGAGCAGTACTTC
>NA|TRBV12-3/TRBV12-4|TRBJ1-2|NA
CASRSAGAYGYTF
TGTGCCAGCAGATCAGCGGGCGCCTATGGCTACACCTTC
>NA|TRBV7-3|TRBJ1-1|NA
CASSLGGRHTEAFF
TGTGCCAGCAGCTTAGGTGGGCGTCACACTGAAGCTTTCTTT
>TRBD2|TRBV2|TRBJ2-3|once
CASSATQVGLAGVDTQYF
TGTGCCAGCAGTGCAACTCAGGTTGGGCTAGCGGGGGTAGATACGCAGTATTTT
>TRBD1|TRBV5-5|TRBJ2-5|NA
CASSTTGVQETQYF
TGTGCCAGCAGCACGACAGGGGTGCAAGAGACCCAGTACTTC
>TRBD2|TRBV7-9|TRBJ2-3|once
CASSQHTVGGGLGYF
TGTGCCAGCAGCCAACACACCGTGGGGGGGGGATTAGGGTATTTT
>NA|TRBV10-2|TRBJ1-2|NA
CASKENGYTF
TGCGCCAGCAAGGAGAATGGCTACACCTTC
>TRBD2|TRBV5-1|TRBJ2-7|NA
CASSLAGGLVRDEQYF
TGCGCCAGCAGCTTGGCCGGGGGACTAGTTAGGGACGAGCAGTACTTC
>NA|TRBV7-2|TRBJ1-5|NA
CASTQNGNSNQPQHF
TGTGCCAGCACCCAAAACGGGAATAGCAATCAGCCCCAGCATTTT
>NA|TRBV6-5|TRBJ1-1|NA
CASGYTEAFF
TGTGCCAGCGGCTACACTGAAGCTTTCTTT
>TRBD2|TRBV5-1|TRBJ2-5|NA
CASMAGEETQYF
TGCGCCAGCATGGCGGGGGAAGAGACCCAGTACTTC
>TRBD1|TRBV5-4|TRBJ2-2|few
CASSRDSTGELFF
TGTGCCAGCAGCCGGGACAGCACCGGGGAGCTGTTTTTT